Detailed here is one TCR beta chain. Its antigen is still unknown. The trim removed 7 bases at V and 0 bases at J, leaving 4 bases unmatched. The CDR3 extends over 14 amino acids. The V gene's germline CDR1 is KGHSH and CDR2 LQKENI. These data are taken from a study of T cells in narcolepsy. The repertoire was sequenced with immunoSEQ multiplex PCR; TCRdb's copy has only in-frame clones and lacks some. The sample yields about 25,000 clones, approximately 83% seen once. General study points: Autoreactive clonotypes reportedly recurred in blood of same and different patients, not controls. In some patient and control memory CD4+ samples, autoreactive clones were absent.

Sequenced input: CD45RA- memory CD4+ T cells from PBMCs. The clonotype was recovered from a human donor with narcolepsy. The V gene is TRBV18, the J gene TRBJ2-5; 8 nucleotides align to TRBD1. The CDR3 region has the DNA TGTGCCAGCTTGGGGACAGGCTACCAAGAGACCCAGTACTTC. It is translated as CASLGTGYQETQYF.